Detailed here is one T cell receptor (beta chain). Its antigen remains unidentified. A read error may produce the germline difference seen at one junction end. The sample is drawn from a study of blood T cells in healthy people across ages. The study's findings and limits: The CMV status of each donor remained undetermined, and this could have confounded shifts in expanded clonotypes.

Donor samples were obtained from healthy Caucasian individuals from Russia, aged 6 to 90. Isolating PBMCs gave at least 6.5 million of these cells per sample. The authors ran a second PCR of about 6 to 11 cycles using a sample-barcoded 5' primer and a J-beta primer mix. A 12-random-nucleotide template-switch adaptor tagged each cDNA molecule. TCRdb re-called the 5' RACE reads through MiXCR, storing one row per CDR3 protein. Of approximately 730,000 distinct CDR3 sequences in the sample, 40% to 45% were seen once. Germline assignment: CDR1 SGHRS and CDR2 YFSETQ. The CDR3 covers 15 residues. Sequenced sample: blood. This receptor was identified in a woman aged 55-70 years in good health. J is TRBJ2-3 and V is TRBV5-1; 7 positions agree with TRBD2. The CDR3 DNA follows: TGCTCCAGCAGCTTGATGGGGGGGTTTCCAGATACGCAGTATTTT. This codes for CSSSLMGGFPDTQYF.